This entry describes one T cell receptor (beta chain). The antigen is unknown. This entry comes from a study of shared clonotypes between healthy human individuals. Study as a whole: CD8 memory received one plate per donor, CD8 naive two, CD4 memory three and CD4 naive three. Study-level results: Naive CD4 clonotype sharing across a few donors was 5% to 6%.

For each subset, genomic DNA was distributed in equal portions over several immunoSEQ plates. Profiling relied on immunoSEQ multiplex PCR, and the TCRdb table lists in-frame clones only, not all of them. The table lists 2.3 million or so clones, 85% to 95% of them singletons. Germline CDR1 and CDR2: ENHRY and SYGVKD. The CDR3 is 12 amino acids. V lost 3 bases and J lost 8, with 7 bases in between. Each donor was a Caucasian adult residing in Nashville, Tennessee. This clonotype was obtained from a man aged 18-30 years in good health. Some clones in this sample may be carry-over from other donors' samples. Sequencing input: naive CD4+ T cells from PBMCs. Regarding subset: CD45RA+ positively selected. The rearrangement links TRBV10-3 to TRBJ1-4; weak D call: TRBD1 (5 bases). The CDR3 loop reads CAISDRAEKLFF. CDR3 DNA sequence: TGTGCCATCAGTGACAGGGCCGAAAAACTGTTTTTT.